A few counts support the clone carrying this T cell receptor beta chain. This sample was taken from a study of T-cell memory formation after mild COVID-19. Per germline, CDR1 SGHRS and CDR2 YFSETQ. Trimming left V 0 bases short and J 5 bases short, with 11 bases between. The CDR3 is 15 residues long. TCRdb itself ran the 5' RACE reads through MiXCR, one entry per CDR3 protein. In the table there are approximately 250,000 distinct CDR3 sequences, over 15% of which are singletons. The chain combines TRBV5-1 with TRBJ2-2, with D tentatively TRBD2 (6 bases). The sequence was collected from a man between 18 and 35 years old who had mild COVID-19 (a few samples of this study predate the infection). Cell type and time point are not known. The sample was PBMCs or a T cell subset sorted from them (not recorded which). This CDR3 is CASSLGSGPTGELFF. CDR3 sequence (DNA): TGCGCCAGCAGCTTGGGTAGCGGTCCTACCGGGGAGCTGTTTTTT. The full variable domain, in which reference TRBV5-1 and TRBJ2-2 provide the parts outside the CDR3, is KAGVTQTPRYLIKTRGQQVTLSCSPISGHRSVSWYQQTPGQGLQFLFEYFSETQRNKGNFPGRFSGRQFSNSRSEMNVSTLELGDSALYLCASSLGSGPTGELFFGEGSRLTVL.